Detailed here is one T cell receptor beta chain. Its antigen is not yet known. No qualities accompany the bases; no much larger clone lies one base away. Collaborating institutions collected whole blood in K2EDTA tubes following their own protocols. For TCRbeta analysis, collaborators shipped samples in one of three forms: frozen whole blood, isolated PBMCs, or DNA extracted from either of those sample types. This sample is drawn from a study of blood T cell repertoires in COVID-19 (dated by TCRdb to 2020 to 2021). General notes on the study: Samples from collaborators originated in the United States, Italy and Spain and spanned both the acute and convalescent phases of COVID-19. The material from the prospective study consisted of cDNA or gDNA derived from T cells, B-cell-depleted T cells, or PBMCs. The dataset comprised deeply sampled blood TCRbeta repertoires from subjects exposed to, actively infected with, or recovered from COVID-19. The repertoires were released in a freely available public database intended as a resource for research on the immune response to SARS-CoV-2. The samples were drawn from the first 160 participants of the ongoing ImmuneRACE study and from 1,254 subjects provided by 6 global collaborators. A de-identified subject ID, COVID-19 status, age in years and sex were almost always included in the sample metadata. Where available, HLA class I and class II types were obtained from metadata supplied by the sample provider rather than from assay-based typing. General conclusions and limits of the study: The quantity of clinical and demographic metadata differed by source and by participant and was supplied without curation.

Including the terminal cysteine and phenylalanine, the CDR3 comprises 17 residues. The only DNA kept is the CDR3, 51 bases in frame from the first base. V drops 0 bases and J drops 0 bases, leaving 14 bases in between. As encoded in the germline V gene, CDR1 is SGHRS while CDR2 is YFSETQ. TCRbeta CDR3 regions were amplified from genomic DNA by means of the immunoSEQ Assay, a bias-controlled multiplex PCR. In the original analysis: Nucleated cell counts per sample were estimated from amplification of reference gene primers within the assay. To quantify the absolute abundance of each unique TCRbeta CDR3 rearrangement, sequence reads were collapsed and filtered. Productive Simpson clonality was computed per sample as the square root of Simpson's diversity index over productive rearrangements. The table comes from immuneACCESS by way of TCRdb, which keeps in-frame sequences with V and J called. Part of the clones is missing from these tables; in studies checked, under half for an unresolved V gene and the rest for unknown reasons. V and J calls and clone size are as listed in that table; D and trimming were resolved from the DNA. This sample has 120,000 to 150,000 clones in its table, and around 83% of those were observed once. Roughly 2.7% of the sample comes from the top ten.

The receptor's source is a human donor with acute or convalescent COVID-19. The donor label of this sample is uncertain. The chain couples TRBV5-1 to TRBJ2-3; TRBD2 is a possible D gene, resting on 5 matching bases. The sequencing sample was made of peripheral blood. The nucleotide sequence is TGCGCCAGCAGCTTGGCCGGACTGGGTGATAGCACAGATACGCAGTATTTT. It specifies CASSLAGLGDSTDTQYF.